This T cell receptor (beta chain) appears in the sequencing data of a study of Graves' ophthalmopathy and Graves' hyperthyroidism. Background on the study: Pretreatment peripheral blood was obtained at initial diagnosis.

Using RNA transcripts, the TCR beta CDR3 regions were amplified. Second-round multiplex PCR followed a first-round RT-PCR using HTBI primers. TCRdb re-analysed the multiplex PCR reads in MiXCR, keeping a single row per CDR3 protein. Of about 220,000 distinct CDR3 sequences detected, 20% to 25% appear once; the ten largest clones hold roughly 39%. General study findings and limits: Blood also harbored most expanded thyroid clonotypes above 0.001 frequency. With a specificity of around 77% and a sensitivity of around 70%, the model predicted ophthalmopathy progression.

The authors used Ficoll-Paque density gradient centrifugation to separate PBMCs. The input was approximately 10 ml of fresh peripheral blood. There are a few counts of this clonotype. Its antigen is not known. The CDR3 runs to 13 residues. The germline gives CDR1 DFQATT, CDR2 SNEGSKA (reference sequence). V shed 5 bases and J shed 10 bases, with 15 bases lying between them. The chain recombines TRBV20-1 with TRBJ1-6, with D possibly TRBD1 on 5 matching bases. The receptor comes from a woman in her forties or fifties with Graves' ophthalmopathy. Sample: peripheral blood. The CDR3 loop reads CSAPQGERSPLHF. In DNA, the CDR3 is TGCAGTGCTCCCCAGGGAGAGCGATCACCCCTCCACTTT.